Described below is a single TCR beta chain sequence and its context. Its antigen is as yet unknown. This entry belongs to a study of breast tumors, draining lymph nodes, adjacent tissues. Study findings and constraints: Tumor T cell lymph node origin was a supported hypothesis, not proven. Luminal-like breast cancer showed significantly greater tumor-nontumor repertoire similarity than basal-like breast cancer did. Data fit most tumor T cells coming from lymph node, expanding in tumor. Tumors had less TCR diversity than lymph nodes, more than nontumor tissue.

Axillary draining lymph nodes of breast cancer patients supplied the node samples. TCRdb itself ran the multiplex PCR reads through MiXCR, one entry per CDR3 protein. The sample lists 85,000 to 130,000 distinct CDR3 sequences, around 30% occurring once. This TCR came from a female donor with breast cancer. Some clones in this sample may be carry-over from other donors' samples. Sequencing was performed on axillary lymph node tissue.

CDR3 protein: CASSYRGDEEAFF. The CDR3 DNA reads TGTGCCAGCAGCTACCGGGGGGATGAGGAAGCTTTCTTT. The V call is TRBV11-3, the J call TRBJ1-1; D possibly corresponds to TRBD1 (5 bases). V dropped 4 bases and J dropped 8 bases, with 14 bases sitting between them. There are 13 residues in the CDR3. The germline CDR1 and CDR2 sequences are SGHNT and YENEEA.